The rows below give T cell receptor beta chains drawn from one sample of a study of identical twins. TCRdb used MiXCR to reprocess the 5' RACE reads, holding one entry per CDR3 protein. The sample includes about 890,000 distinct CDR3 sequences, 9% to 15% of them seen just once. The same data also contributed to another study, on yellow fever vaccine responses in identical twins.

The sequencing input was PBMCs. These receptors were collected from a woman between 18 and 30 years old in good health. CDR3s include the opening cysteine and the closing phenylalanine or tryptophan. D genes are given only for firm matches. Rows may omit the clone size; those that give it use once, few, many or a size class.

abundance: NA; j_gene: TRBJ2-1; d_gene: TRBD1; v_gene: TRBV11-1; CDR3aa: CANTGLGTEGSSYNEQFF; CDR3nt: TGTGCCAACACGGGTCTTGGGACAGAGGGAAGCTCCTACAATGAGCAGTTCTTC
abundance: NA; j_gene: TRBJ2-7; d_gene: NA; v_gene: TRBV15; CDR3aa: CATSSDLGGRGNEQYF; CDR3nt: TGTGCCACCAGCAGTGATCTGGGTGGGAGAGGTAACGAGCAGTACTTC
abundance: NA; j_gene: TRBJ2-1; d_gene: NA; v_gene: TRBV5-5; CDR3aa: CASSFSTGFNTEQFF; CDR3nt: TGTGCCAGCAGCTTCTCTACCGGGTTTAACACTGAGCAGTTCTTC
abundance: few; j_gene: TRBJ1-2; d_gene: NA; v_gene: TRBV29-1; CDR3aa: CSVWQAHDYTF; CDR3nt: TGCAGCGTATGGCAGGCTCATGACTACACCTTC
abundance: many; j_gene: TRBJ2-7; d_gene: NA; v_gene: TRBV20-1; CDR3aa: CSARVRSGTSYEQYF; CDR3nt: TGCAGTGCTAGAGTAAGGAGCGGAACTTCCTACGAGCAGTACTTC
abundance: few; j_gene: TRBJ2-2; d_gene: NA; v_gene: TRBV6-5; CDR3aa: CASSYGGAANTGELFF; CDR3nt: TGTGCCAGCAGTTACGGGGGGGCAGCGAACACCGGGGAGCTGTTTTTT
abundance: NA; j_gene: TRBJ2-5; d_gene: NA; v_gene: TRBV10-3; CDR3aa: CAIKVGASETQYF; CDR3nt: TGTGCCATCAAGGTCGGAGCCTCGGAGACCCAGTACTTC
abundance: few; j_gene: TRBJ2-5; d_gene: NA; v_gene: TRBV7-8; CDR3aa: CASSPGTIVETQYF; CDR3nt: TGTGCCAGCAGCCCCGGGACAATTGTGGAGACCCAGTACTTC
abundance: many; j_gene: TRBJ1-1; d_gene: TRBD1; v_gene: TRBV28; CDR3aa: CASSLVQGVTEAFF; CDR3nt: TGTGCCAGCAGTTTAGTCCAGGGGGTCACTGAAGCTTTCTTT
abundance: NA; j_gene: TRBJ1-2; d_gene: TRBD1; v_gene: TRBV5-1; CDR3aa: CASSLRQGANYGYTF; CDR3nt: TGCGCCAGCAGCTTGAGACAGGGAGCTAACTATGGCTACACCTTC
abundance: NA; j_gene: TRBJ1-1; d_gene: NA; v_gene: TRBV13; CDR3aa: CASSSWIPRDTEAFF; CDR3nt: TGTGCCAGCAGCTCGTGGATTCCTAGGGACACTGAAGCTTTCTTT
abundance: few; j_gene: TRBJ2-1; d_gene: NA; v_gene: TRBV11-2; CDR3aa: CASSSPGSYEQFF; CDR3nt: TGTGCCAGCAGCTCACCCGGGTCCTATGAGCAGTTCTTC
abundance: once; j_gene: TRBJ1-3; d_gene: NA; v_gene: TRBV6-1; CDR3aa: CASSRTRERGASGNTIYF; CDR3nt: TGTGCCAGCAGCCGAACACGAGAGAGGGGCGCTTCCGGAAACACCATATATTTT
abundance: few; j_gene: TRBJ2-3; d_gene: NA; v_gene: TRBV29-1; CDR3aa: CSVQQGEADTQYF; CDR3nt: TGCAGCGTTCAACAGGGCGAAGCAGATACGCAGTATTTT
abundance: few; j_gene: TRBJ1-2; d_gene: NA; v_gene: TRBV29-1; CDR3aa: CSVEETGGYGYTF; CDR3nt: TGCAGCGTTGAAGAGACAGGAGGCTATGGCTACACCTTC
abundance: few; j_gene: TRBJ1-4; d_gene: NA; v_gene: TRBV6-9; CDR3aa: CASLRQTNEKLFF; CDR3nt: TGTGCCAGCTTACGACAGACGAATGAAAAACTGTTTTTT
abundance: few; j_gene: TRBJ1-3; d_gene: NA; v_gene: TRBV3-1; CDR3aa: CASRGALGTIYF; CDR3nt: TGTGCCAGCAGGGGAGCTCTGGGAACCATATATTTT
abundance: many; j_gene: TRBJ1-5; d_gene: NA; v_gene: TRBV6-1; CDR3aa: CASSADTAGNQPQHF; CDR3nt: TGTGCCAGCAGTGCGGACACAGCGGGCAATCAGCCCCAGCATTTT
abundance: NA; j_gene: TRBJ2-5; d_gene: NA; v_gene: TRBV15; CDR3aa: CATSRVVQETQYF; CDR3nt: TGTGCCACCAGCAGAGTAGTTCAAGAGACCCAGTACTTC
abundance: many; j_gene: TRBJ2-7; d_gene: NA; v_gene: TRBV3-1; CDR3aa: CASSHRIPYEQYF; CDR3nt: TGTGCCAGCAGCCATCGGATCCCCTACGAGCAGTACTTC
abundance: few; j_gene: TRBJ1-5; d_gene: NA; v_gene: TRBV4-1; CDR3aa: CASSQDRGVQPQHF; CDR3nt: TGCGCCAGCAGCCAAGATCGGGGGGTCCAGCCCCAGCATTTT
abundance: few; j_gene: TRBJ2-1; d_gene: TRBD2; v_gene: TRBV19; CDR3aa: CASSILAGGSYNEQFF; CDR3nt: TGTGCCAGTAGTATCCTAGCGGGAGGGTCCTACAATGAGCAGTTCTTC
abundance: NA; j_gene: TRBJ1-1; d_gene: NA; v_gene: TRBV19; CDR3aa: CASSMLRGTEAFF; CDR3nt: TGTGCCAGTAGTATGCTGAGGGGCACTGAAGCTTTCTTT
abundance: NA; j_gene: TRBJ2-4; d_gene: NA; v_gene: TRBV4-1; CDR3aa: CASSSPGQDSKNIQYF; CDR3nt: TGCGCCAGCAGCTCACCGGGACAAGACTCCAAAAACATTCAGTACTTC
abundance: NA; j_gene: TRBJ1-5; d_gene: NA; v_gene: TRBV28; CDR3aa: CASTPLSELVGAQHF; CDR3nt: TGTGCCAGCACCCCCCTGTCAGAACTCGTAGGAGCCCAGCATTTT
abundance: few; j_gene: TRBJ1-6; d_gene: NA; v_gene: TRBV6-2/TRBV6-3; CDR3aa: CASKSGSSYNSPLHF; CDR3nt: TGTGCCAGCAAATCCGGCAGCTCCTATAATTCACCCCTCCACTTT
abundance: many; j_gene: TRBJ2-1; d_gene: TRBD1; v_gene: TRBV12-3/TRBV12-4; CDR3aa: CASSLAGTGRNWQFF; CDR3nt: TGTGCCAGCAGTTTGGCCGGGACAGGAAGGAATTGGCAGTTCTTC
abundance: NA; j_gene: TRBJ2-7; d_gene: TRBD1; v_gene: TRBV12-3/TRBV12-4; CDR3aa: CASRQTGVNEQYF; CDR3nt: TGTGCCAGCAGGCAGACAGGGGTCAACGAGCAGTACTTC
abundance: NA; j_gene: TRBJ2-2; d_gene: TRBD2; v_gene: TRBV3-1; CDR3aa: CASSSRPSGREAGELFF; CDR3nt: TGTGCCAGCAGCTCCCGCCCAAGCGGGAGGGAGGCCGGGGAGCTGTTTTTT
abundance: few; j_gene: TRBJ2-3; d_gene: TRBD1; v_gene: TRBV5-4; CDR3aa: CASSLGFRDRGNQATDTQYF; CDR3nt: TGTGCCAGCAGCTTGGGTTTCCGGGACAGGGGGAACCAGGCTACAGATACGCAGTATTTT
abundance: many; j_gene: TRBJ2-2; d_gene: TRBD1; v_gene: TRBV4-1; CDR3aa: CASSQRDRDTGELFF; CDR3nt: TGCGCCAGCAGCCAACGGGACAGAGACACCGGGGAGCTGTTTTTT
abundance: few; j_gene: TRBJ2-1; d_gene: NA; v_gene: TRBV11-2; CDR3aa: CASSSLNRDNEQFF; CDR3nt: TGTGCCAGCAGCTCTCTGAACAGGGACAATGAGCAGTTCTTC
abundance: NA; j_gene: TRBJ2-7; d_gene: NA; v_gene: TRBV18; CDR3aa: CASSPTSTEQYF; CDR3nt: TGTGCCAGCTCACCAACGAGCACGGAGCAGTACTTC
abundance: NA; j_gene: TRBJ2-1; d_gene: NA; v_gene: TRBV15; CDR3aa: CATGRNEYNEQFF; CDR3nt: TGTGCCACCGGGAGGAACGAATACAATGAGCAGTTCTTC
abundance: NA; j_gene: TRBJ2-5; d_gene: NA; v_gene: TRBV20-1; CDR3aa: CSATANVETQYF; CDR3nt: TGCAGTGCTACGGCGAATGTCGAGACCCAGTACTTC
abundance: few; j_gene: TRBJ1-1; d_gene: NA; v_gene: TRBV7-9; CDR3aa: CASSVRGQTEAFF; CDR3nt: TGTGCCAGCAGCGTAAGGGGACAAACTGAAGCTTTCTTT
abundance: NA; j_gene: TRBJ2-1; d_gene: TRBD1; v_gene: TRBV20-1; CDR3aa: CSARDLGRTGGNNEQFF; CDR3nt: TGCAGTGCTAGAGATCTGGGGCGGACAGGGGGCAACAATGAGCAGTTCTTC
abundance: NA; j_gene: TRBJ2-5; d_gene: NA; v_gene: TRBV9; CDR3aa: CASSVAWRGTQETQYF; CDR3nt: TGTGCCAGCAGCGTAGCTTGGCGGGGAACCCAAGAGACCCAGTACTTC
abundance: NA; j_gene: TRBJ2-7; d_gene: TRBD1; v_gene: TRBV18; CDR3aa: CASSRQGLTLGEQYF; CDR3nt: TGTGCCAGCTCGCGACAGGGCCTAACTTTGGGGGAGCAGTACTTC
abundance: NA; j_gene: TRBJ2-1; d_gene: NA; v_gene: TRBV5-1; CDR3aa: CASRGTDISYNEQFF; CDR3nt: TGCGCCAGCCGCGGGACAGATATTTCCTACAATGAGCAGTTCTTC
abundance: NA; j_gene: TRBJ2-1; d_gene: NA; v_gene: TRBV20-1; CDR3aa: CSARDGPVYEQFF; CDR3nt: TGCAGTGCTAGAGATGGGCCAGTTTATGAGCAGTTCTTC
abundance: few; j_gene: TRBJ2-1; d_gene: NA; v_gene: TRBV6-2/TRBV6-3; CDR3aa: CASRTSGTTYNEQFF; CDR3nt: TGTGCCAGCAGAACCTCCGGGACAACCTACAATGAGCAGTTCTTC
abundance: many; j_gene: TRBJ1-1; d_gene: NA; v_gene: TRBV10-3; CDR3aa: CAIRNLPNTEAFF; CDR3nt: TGTGCCATCAGGAACCTCCCGAACACTGAAGCTTTCTTT
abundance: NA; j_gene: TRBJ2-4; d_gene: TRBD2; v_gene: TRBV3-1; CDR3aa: CASSQEVGTSGSRNIQYF; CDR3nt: TGTGCCAGCAGCCAAGAAGTCGGGACTAGCGGGAGTCGAAACATTCAGTACTTC